One T cell receptor beta chain is described in this entry. The antigen remains unidentified. The data were taken from a study of early T cells in non-severe SARS-CoV-2 infection. Across the study: Bulk RNA taken from unsorted whole blood was sequenced, leaving chains unpaired. Regarding the study as a whole: Matches to VDJdb favored anti-spike CD8 responses and missed private and CD4 specificities.

MiXCR, run by TCRdb on the 5' RACE reads, gives a single entry per CDR3 protein. The table lists around 60,000 distinct CDR3 sequences, 18% of them singletons. With V trimmed by 3 bases and J by 3 bases, 13 bases remained unmatched. Germline V lookup: CDR1 LGHNA, CDR2 YNFKEQ. The CDR3 is made up of 18 amino acids. This receptor was taken from an adult who was a healthcare worker with PCR-confirmed SARS-CoV-2 infection or an uninfected control (not recorded which). The sample consisted of whole blood, taken at baseline. The chain links TRBV4-2 to TRBJ1-2; TRBD1 agrees at 10 bases. CDR3 sequence reads: CASSQFAFDRGRDYGYTF. CDR3 bases: TGTGCCAGCAGCCAGTTTGCCTTCGACAGGGGGCGGGACTATGGCTACACCTTC.